The 22 T cell receptor beta chains presented below share a single source sample, sequenced in a study of T cell changes during pregnancy in multiple sclerosis. Profiling relied on immunoSEQ multiplex PCR, and the TCRdb table lists in-frame clones only, not all of them. The profile shows 53,000 or so clones, 94% of them singletons. The sample in question was CD4+ T cells from peripheral blood mononuclear cells, obtained in the second trimester of pregnancy. These receptors all come from a female donor with multiple sclerosis, enrolled in a pregnancy study.

CDR3 nucleotide sequence: TGTGCCAGCAGCTTAGCCTCGACAGGGAACTATGGCTACACCTTC. This codes for CASSLASTGNYGYTF. The gene calls are TRBV7-2 and TRBJ1-2; the match to TRBD1 covers 7 bases. Trimming cost V 0 bases and J 2 bases; bases outside gene matches: 3. Germline loops: CDR1 SGHTA, CDR2 FQGNSA. This CDR3 has 15 residues.

This chain uses TRBV18 with TRBJ2-1; 9 bases map to TRBD2. This CDR3 is 16 amino acids long. Germline assignment: CDR1 KGHSH and CDR2 LQKENI. V lost 0 bases, J lost 5 bases, and 5 bases stayed unmatched. The CDR3 DNA follows: TGTGCCAGCTCACCACCAGGAGCGGGGGGAAACAATGAGCAGTTCTTC. Residues: CASSPPGAGGNNEQFF.

The V call is TRBV7-2, the J call TRBJ2-7, with D tentatively TRBD2 (5 bases). The V end lost 3 bases, the J end lost 3 bases, and 15 bases lay between the germline ends. The CDR3 totals 15 residues. The germline gives CDR1 SGHTA, CDR2 FQGNSA. The CDR3 nucleotides are TGTGCCAGCAGCTTTTCAGAAGCGGTCCGCTACGAGCAGTACTTC. Residues: CASSFSEAVRYEQYF.

This chain links TRBV4-3 with TRBJ2-5, with TRBD1 as a possible D gene (6 bases). The germline gives CDR1 LGHNA, CDR2 YSLEER. Trimming shortened V by 2 bases and J by 7 bases, and 14 bases separated the two germline ends. CDR3 length: 14 amino acids. CDR3 region: CASSQNREMATQYF. CDR3 bases: TGCGCCAGCAGCCAAAACAGGGAAATGGCGACCCAGTACTTC.

The V and J genes are TRBV29-1 and TRBJ2-5; D is possibly TRBD2 (6 bases). Trimming stripped 3 bases from V and 4 bases from J, with 9 bases between. The V gene's germline CDR1 is SQVTM and CDR2 ANQGSEA. This CDR3 comprises 12 residues. The CDR3 region is CSVDGTLETQYF. CDR3 bases: TGCAGCGTTGATGGGACTCTAGAGACCCAGTACTTC.

About this clone itself: The sample carries other DNA sequences with the same CDR3. The gene calls are TRBV18 and TRBJ1-6; maybe TRBD1 (6 bases). Trimming cost V 3 bases and J 9 bases, with 15 bases left between them. CDR1 KGHSH and CDR2 LQKENI come from the germline V gene. The CDR3 consists of 15 residues. CDR3 sequence: CASSPGQQPLSPLHF. The CDR3 DNA follows: TGTGCCAGCTCACCGGGACAACAGCCCCTTTCACCCCTCCACTTT.

This chain uses TRBV9 with TRBJ1-1; weak D call: TRBD1 (5 bases). V lost 0 bases and J lost 4, with 13 bases in between. The CDR3 runs to 15 residues. Germline CDR1 is SGDLS and CDR2 is YYNGEE. The CDR3 loop is CASSVGPGLGTEAFF. The CDR3 DNA sequence: TGTGCCAGCAGCGTAGGTCCAGGGCTCGGCACTGAAGCTTTCTTT.

The genes are TRBV6-4 and TRBJ2-1, with 9 bases matching TRBD1. The CDR3 is made up of 15 amino acids. Germline values: CDR1 MRHNA, CDR2 SNTAGT. Germline trimming cut 0 bases from V and 3 bases from J; bases unmatched to any gene: 0. CDR3 region: CASSDSGQGYNEQFF. As DNA, the CDR3 is TGTGCCAGCAGTGACTCGGGACAGGGCTACAATGAGCAGTTCTTC.

V usage is TRBV19 and J usage is TRBJ1-2, with D perhaps matching TRBD1 (6 bases). V dropped 3 bases and J dropped 2 bases, with 10 bases sitting between them. The CDR3 has 14 amino acids. Germline V gives CDR1 LNHDA, CDR2 SQIVND (reference sequence). CDR3 in amino acids: CASSINGGNYGYTF. The CDR3 DNA sequence: TGTGCCAGTAGTATCAATGGGGGCAACTATGGCTACACCTTC.

V is TRBV23-1 and J is TRBJ1-1, with D possibly TRBD1 on 6 matching bases. TRBV23-1 is labeled an ORF, and its function is uncertain. CDR3 length: 16 residues. V was shortened by 2 bases and J by 4 bases, with 17 bases between the two germline ends. The CDR3 coding sequence is TGCGCCAGCAGTCAAATGGGGACGGGGGGCTGCACTGAAGCTTTCTTT. Protein product: CASSQMGTGGCTEAFF.

The V call is TRBV27, the J call TRBJ2-3; weak D call: TRBD1 (5 bases). The CDR3 extends over 17 amino acids. Germline V lookup: CDR1 MNHEY, CDR2 SMNVEV (reference sequence). Trimming left V 3 bases short and J 4 bases short, with 20 bases between. The DNA of the CDR3 is TGTGCCAGCAGTTTTACCCCAGGGCCCGGGTCACCAGATACGCAGTATTTT. It codes for CASSFTPGPGSPDTQYF.

This chain connects TRBV7-2 to TRBJ2-5; D possibly corresponds to TRBD2 (5 bases). Germline V gene data show CDR1 as SGHTA and CDR2 as FQGNSA. The ends were cut back, 0 bases at V and 5 bases at J, with 13 bases in the middle. The CDR3 sequence is 15 residues long. The CDR3 DNA reads TGTGCCAGCAGCTTAGCGCTCAGGAGAGGGGAGACCCAGTACTTC. Protein: CASSLALRRGETQYF.

The rearrangement uses TRBV7-9 and TRBJ2-5; 10 bases align to TRBD2. The CDR3 has 14 amino acids. CDR1 and CDR2 (germline): SEHNR, FQNEAQ (reference sequence). Unmatched junction bases numbered 4, after V lost 4 bases and J lost 5 bases. CDR3 protein: CASSSGLAKETQYF. In DNA, the CDR3 is TGTGCCAGCAGCTCGGGACTAGCGAAGGAGACCCAGTACTTC. The entire variable domain, with the rest obtained from reference TRBV7-9 and TRBJ2-5, is as follows: DTGVSQNPRHKITKRGQNVTFRCDPISEHNRLYWYRQTLGQGPEFLTYFQNEAQLEKSRLLSDRFSAERPKGSFSTLEIQRTEQGDSAMYLCASSSGLAKETQYFGPGTRLLVL.

J is TRBJ2-5 and V is TRBV11-3; D might be TRBD2 (6 bases). Germline V gene data show CDR1 as SGHNT and CDR2 as YENEEA. CDR3 length equals 16 residues. The V and J ends lost 5 bases and 1 base respectively, with 17 bases between them. The CDR3 sequence is CASSPGRQGGQETQYF. For the CDR3, the DNA is TGTGCCAGCAGCCCGGGGCGGCAGGGAGGCCAAGAGACCCAGTACTTC.

The gene calls are TRBV5-5 and TRBJ1-4, with a weak D call TRBD1 (6 bases). The CDR3 covers 15 residues. Germline lookup yields CDR1 SGHKS and CDR2 YYEKEE (reference sequence). V lost 2 bases and J lost 8, with 16 bases in between. Here the CDR3 DNA reads TGTGCCAGCAGCTTCCGGGGGGCAGATCAGGAAAAACTGTTTTTT. Translation gives CASSFRGADQEKLFF.

A few counts support this clone. The gene calls are TRBV5-5 and TRBJ1-6, with 7 bases matching TRBD1. Trimming at V came to 2 bases and at J to 9 bases, leaving 8 bases not matched to a gene. Germline V CDR1 and CDR2: SGHKS, YYEKEE (reference sequence). The CDR3 runs 15 residues. The CDR3 reads CASSFTGARGSPLHF. The CDR3 bases are TGTGCCAGCAGCTTTACAGGGGCAAGGGGTTCACCCCTCCACTTT.

The chain is built from TRBV5-4 and TRBJ1-4, with 8 bases identical to TRBD1. With V trimmed by 6 bases and J by 7 bases, 8 bases remained unmatched. The CDR3 extends over 14 amino acids. CDR1 is SGHNT and CDR2 is YYREEE in the germline V gene (reference sequence). The CDR3 here is CASNLQGASEKLFF. CDR3 nucleotides: TGTGCCAGCAACCTCCAGGGGGCTAGTGAAAAACTGTTTTTT.

The chain is built from TRBV7-2 and TRBJ2-5; possible D gene TRBD1, 5 bases. Germline CDR1 and CDR2: SGHTA and FQGNSA. The CDR3 runs to 12 residues. V was shortened by 4 bases and J by 7 bases, with 10 bases between the two germline ends. The CDR3 loop is CASSSWQGTQYF. The CDR3 DNA is TGTGCCAGCAGCTCCTGGCAGGGGACCCAGTACTTC.

V gene TRBV2 combines with J gene TRBJ1-5; TRBD1 agrees at 8 bases. The CDR3 has 15 residues. Germline lookup yields CDR1 SNHLY and CDR2 FYNNEI. J gave up 5 bases and V 7 bases, and 10 bases lay outside the gene matches. Here the CDR3 DNA reads TGTGCCAGCACCCTAGGGACAGGAGGGGATCAGCCCCAGCATTTT. Its protein is CASTLGTGGDQPQHF.

V and J are TRBV27 and TRBJ2-1, with 7 bases matching TRBD2. The ends lost 7 bases at V and 4 bases at J; junction bases unmatched: 28. CDR3 size: 21 residues. Per germline, CDR1 MNHEY and CDR2 SMNVEV (reference sequence). The CDR3 DNA reads TGTGCCAGCAAAAAGGCAGGGCTAGGTGGTACGGGACTAAGAGCTTACAATGAGCAGTTCTTC. Translation gives CASKKAGLGGTGLRAYNEQFF.

In this sample, this clone turned up once. The rearrangement joins TRBV27 to TRBJ2-3, with 8 positions matching TRBD1. The germline gives CDR1 MNHEY, CDR2 SMNVEV (reference sequence). The V and J ends lost 5 bases and 2 bases, in that order; junction bases with no gene match: 6. The CDR3 has 15 amino acids. DNA for the CDR3: TGTGCCAGCAGTCCTCAGGGGGCGTTCACAGATACGCAGTATTTT. It codes for CASSPQGAFTDTQYF.

This chain uses TRBV18 with TRBJ1-1; unclear D gene. V dropped 3 bases and J dropped 0 bases, with 11 bases sitting between them. CDR3 length equals 15 residues. The germline CDR1 and CDR2 sequences are KGHSH and LQKENI. CDR3: CASSPLSLLNTEAFF. The CDR3 nucleotides are TGTGCCAGCTCACCTTTGAGTCTACTGAACACTGAAGCTTTCTTT.